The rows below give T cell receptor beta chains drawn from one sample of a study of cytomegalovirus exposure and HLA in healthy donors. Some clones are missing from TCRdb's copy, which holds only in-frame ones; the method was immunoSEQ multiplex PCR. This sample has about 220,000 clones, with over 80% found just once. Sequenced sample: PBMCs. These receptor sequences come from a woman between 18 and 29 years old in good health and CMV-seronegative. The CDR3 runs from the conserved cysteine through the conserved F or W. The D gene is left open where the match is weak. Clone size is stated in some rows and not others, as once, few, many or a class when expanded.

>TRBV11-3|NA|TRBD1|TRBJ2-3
CASSLGIWGQETDTQYF
TGTGCCAGCAGCTTAGGTATTTGGGGACAGGAGACAGATACGCAGTATTTT
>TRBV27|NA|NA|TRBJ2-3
CASRLIPDTQYF
TGTGCCAGCAGACTTATCCCAGATACGCAGTATTTT
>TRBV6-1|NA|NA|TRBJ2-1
CASSEPGDWSLRGNEQFF
TGTGCCAGCAGTGAACCCGGGGATTGGTCGCTCAGGGGAAATGAGCAGTTCTTC
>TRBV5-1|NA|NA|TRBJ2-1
CASSTDRANNEQFF
TGCGCCAGCAGCACCGACAGAGCCAACAATGAGCAGTTCTTC
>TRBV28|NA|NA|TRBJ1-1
CASSFARGDKNTEAFF
TGTGCCAGCAGTTTCGCTAGGGGCGATAAGAACACTGAAGCTTTCTTT
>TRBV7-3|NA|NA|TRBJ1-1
CASSLGPTGGVTEAFF
TGTGCCAGCAGCTTAGGGCCGACAGGTGGGGTCACTGAAGCTTTCTTT
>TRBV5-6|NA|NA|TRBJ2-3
CASSLFGSTDTQYF
TGTGCCAGCAGCTTATTCGGGAGTACAGATACGCAGTATTTT
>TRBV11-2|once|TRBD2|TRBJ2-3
CASSNLGDSNGGSRQYF
TGTGCCAGCAGCAACCTCGGGGACTCCAACGGGGGGTCGAGGCAGTATTTT
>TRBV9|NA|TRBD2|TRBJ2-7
CASSRLAAEFYEQYF
TGTGCCAGCAGCAGACTAGCGGCGGAGTTCTACGAGCAGTACTTC
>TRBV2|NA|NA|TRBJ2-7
CASSEATINSYEQYF
TGTGCCAGCAGTGAAGCTACAATTAACTCCTACGAGCAGTACTTC
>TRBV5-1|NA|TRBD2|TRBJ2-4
CASSTLQGTSGRFGTAKNIQYF
TGCGCCAGCAGCACATTACAGGGGACTAGCGGGAGGTTCGGTACGGCCAAAAACATTCAGTACTTC
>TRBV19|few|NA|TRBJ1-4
CATRTATNEKLFF
TGTGCCACTCGGACTGCAACTAATGAAAAACTGTTTTTT
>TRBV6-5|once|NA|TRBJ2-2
CASSQGTGELFF
TGTGCCAGCAGTCAGGGGACCGGGGAGCTGTTTTTT
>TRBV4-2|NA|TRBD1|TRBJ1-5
CASSQARTGGAEPQHF
TGTGCCAGCAGCCAAGCCCGGACAGGGGGCGCCGAGCCCCAGCATTTT
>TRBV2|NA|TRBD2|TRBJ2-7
CARASGDSYEQYF
TGTGCCAGGGCTAGCGGGGACTCCTACGAGCAGTACTTC
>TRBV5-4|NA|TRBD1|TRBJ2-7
CASSLTGTGSYEQYF
TGTGCCAGCAGCCTGACCGGGACAGGCTCCTACGAGCAGTACTTC
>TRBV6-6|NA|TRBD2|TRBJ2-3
CASSYGGGRPQYF
TGTGCCAGCAGTTACGGGGGCGGGAGGCCGCAGTATTTT
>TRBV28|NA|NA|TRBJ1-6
CASSFGLDWSSPLHF
TGTGCCAGCAGTTTTGGATTGGACTGGAGTTCACCCCTCCACTTT
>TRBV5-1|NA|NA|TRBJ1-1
CASSTGVNTEAFF
TGCGCCAGCAGCACCGGGGTGAACACTGAAGCTTTCTTT
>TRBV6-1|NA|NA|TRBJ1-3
CASSGNRISSGNTIYF
TGTGCCAGCAGTGGAAACAGGATTAGCTCTGGAAACACCATATATTTT
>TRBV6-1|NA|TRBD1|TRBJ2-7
CSTYRTGGYEQYF
TGTTCAACCTACAGGACAGGGGGCTACGAGCAGTACTTC
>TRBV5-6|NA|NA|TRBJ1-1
CASSRDPEVAFF
TGTGCCAGCAGTCGTGACCCGGAGGTCGCTTTCTTT
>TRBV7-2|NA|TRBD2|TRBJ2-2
CASSPDLAGGTGELFF
TGTGCCAGCAGTCCAGATCTGGCGGGAGGTACCGGGGAGCTGTTTTTT